The following is a TCR beta chain sequence with its context. Its antigen remains unidentified. The read stops 3 residues short of the end of the CDR3; the missing end is completed from the germline J gene. The CDR3 contains 17 residues. V was trimmed by 0 bases and J by 6 bases, leaving 18 bases between them. Germline-derived CDR1 and CDR2 are PRHDT and FYEKMQ (reference sequence). This sample is drawn from a study of T cells in women clearing cervical HPV infection. General study findings and limits: CIN3+ cases had significantly higher TCR repertoire richness than controls, but evenness did not differ. Cases carried less TRBV6-7 than controls: 0.11% versus 0.16%. Combining TCR richness with V gene abundances gave approximately 0.8 AUC.

Clones were sequenced by immunoSEQ multiplex PCR, and TCRdb holds only the in-frame ones, with some missing. The sample yields about 33,000 clones, of which the top ten take up around 1.7%. HPV was found by MY09/MY11 PCR and dot-blot genotyping. Sequencing was carried out using blood buffy coat. This chain joins TRBV13 and TRBJ2-1, with D maybe TRBD1 (5 bases). The TCR was taken from a woman aged 18 to 75 with a cervical HPV16 infection that either progressed to CIN3+ or cleared (not recorded which). CDR3 DNA (partial): TGTGCCAGCAGCTTAGGCCCTATGGGGCGTATCGGCAATGAG. Protein: CASSLGPMGRIGNE. The entire CDR3 protein is CASSLGPMGRIGNEQFF.